This T cell receptor beta chain is from a study of T-cell reconstitution after alpha-beta-depleted transplantation in children. Researchers prepared the TCRbeta library using unique molecular identifiers, the study reports. TCRdb independently ran MiXCR on the PCR reads; one entry per CDR3 protein. Of fewer than 1 million distinct CDR3 sequences detected, 16% appear once; the ten largest clones hold approximately 4.5%. Findings and caveats of the study: Counts and diversity of T cells one year after transplant came mostly from newly produced T cells.

Trimming cost V 1 base and J 6 bases, with 21 bases left between them. Germline V gene data show CDR1 as SGHTA and CDR2 as FQGTGA. This CDR3 spans 18 amino acids. This clonotype has just a few counts. Antigen: not known. The TCR comes from a male patient between 5 and 17 years old who had a stem cell transplant for acute lymphoblastic leukemia, so the T cells may come from the graft donor. Sequences were derived from PBMCs, mostly from graft donor cells, sampled 360 days after TCRalphabeta/CD19-depleted stem cell transplant. V is TRBV7-3 and J is TRBJ2-2; weak D call: TRBD1 (5 bases). Here the CDR3 DNA reads TGTGCCAGCAGCTTAAGGGTTGGGGCCTCAAGTTCACCCGGGGAGCTGTTTTTT. This codes for CASSLRVGASSSPGELFF.